This T cell receptor (beta chain) was profiled in a study of neurological immune-mediated disorders. Study-level findings and limits: It was HTLV-1-associated myelopathy that showed the most TCR clonal expansion, while multiple sclerosis showed the least, falling below healthy controls. Because no CDR3 amino acid sequences were shared across subjects by expanded clones, private repertoires were suggested in all groups.

This clonotype was counted a few times. Its matching antigen is unknown. cDNA synthesis was performed by 5'RACE with 10-nucleotide random UMIs. TCRdb analysed the 5' RACE reads with MiXCR anew, one entry per CDR3 protein. Of 15,000 or so distinct CDR3 sequences listed, less than 15% are singletons. Germline V gene lookup returns CDR1 MNHEY and CDR2 SMNVEV (reference sequence). This CDR3 is 15 amino acids long. Trimming took off 10 bases at V and 0 bases at J, with 16 bases between the two ends. The study built sorted libraries from some 960,000 CD4+ or CD8+ T cells. This TCR was sampled from a female donor with HTLV-1-associated myelopathy (HAM/TSP). The chain employs TRBV27 and TRBJ2-1, with no clear D. Sequenced sample: CD8+ T cells from blood. The CDR3: CAIRSSESSYNEQFF. Here the CDR3 DNA reads TGTGCCATCAGGAGTTCCGAGAGCTCCTACAATGAGCAGTTCTTC.